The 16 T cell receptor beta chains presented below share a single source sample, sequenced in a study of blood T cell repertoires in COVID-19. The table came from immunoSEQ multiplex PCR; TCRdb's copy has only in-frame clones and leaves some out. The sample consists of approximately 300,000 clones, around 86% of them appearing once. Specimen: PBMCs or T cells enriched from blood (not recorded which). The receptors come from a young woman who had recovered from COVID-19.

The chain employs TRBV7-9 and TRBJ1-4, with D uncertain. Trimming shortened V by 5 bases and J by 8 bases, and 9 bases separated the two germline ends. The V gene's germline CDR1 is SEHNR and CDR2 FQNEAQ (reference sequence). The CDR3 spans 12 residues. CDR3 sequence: CASSTTAEKLFF. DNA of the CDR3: TGTGCCAGCAGCACAACAGCAGAAAAACTGTTTTTT.

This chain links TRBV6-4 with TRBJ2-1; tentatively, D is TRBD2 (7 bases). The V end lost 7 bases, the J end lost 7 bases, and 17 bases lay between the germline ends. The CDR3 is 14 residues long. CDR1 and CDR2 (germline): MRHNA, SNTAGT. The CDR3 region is CASNLRGGENEQFF. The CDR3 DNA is TGTGCCAGCAATCTGAGGGGGGGCGAGAATGAGCAGTTCTTC.

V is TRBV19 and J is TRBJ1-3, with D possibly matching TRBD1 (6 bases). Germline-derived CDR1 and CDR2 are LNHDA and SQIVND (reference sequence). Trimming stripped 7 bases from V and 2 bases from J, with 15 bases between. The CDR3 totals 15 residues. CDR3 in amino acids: CASKPTQGAGNTIYF. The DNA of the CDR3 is TGTGCCAGTAAACCCACACAGGGTGCTGGAAACACCATATATTTT.

This CDR3 is CASSLDGGIGYTF. CDR3 sequence (DNA): TGCGCCAGCAGCTTGGATGGCGGGATTGGCTACACCTTC. J is TRBJ1-2 and V is TRBV5-1, with D uncertain. The germline V gene encodes CDR1 SGHRS and CDR2 YFSETQ. This CDR3 has 13 amino acids. Trimming left V 0 bases short and J 7 bases short, with 10 bases between.

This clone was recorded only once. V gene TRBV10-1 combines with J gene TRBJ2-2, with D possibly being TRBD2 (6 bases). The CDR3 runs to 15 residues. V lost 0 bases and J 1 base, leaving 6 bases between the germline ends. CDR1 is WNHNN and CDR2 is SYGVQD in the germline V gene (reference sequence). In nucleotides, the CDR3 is TGCGCCAGCAGTGAGTCTAGCGGGAACACCGGGGAGCTGTTTTTT. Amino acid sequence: CASSESSGNTGELFF.

CDR3 region: CASSDWANTEAFF. As DNA, the CDR3 is TGTGCCAGCAGTGACTGGGCGAACACTGAAGCTTTCTTT. The rearrangement uses TRBV2 and TRBJ1-1; D remains unclear. Germline loops: CDR1 SNHLY, CDR2 FYNNEI. The V end lost 3 bases, the J end lost 1 base, and 6 bases lay between the germline ends. The length of the CDR3 is 13 residues.

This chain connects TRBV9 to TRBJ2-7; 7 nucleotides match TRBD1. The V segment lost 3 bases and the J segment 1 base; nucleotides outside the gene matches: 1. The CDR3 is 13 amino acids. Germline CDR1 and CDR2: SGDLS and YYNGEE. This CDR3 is CASSEGASYEQYF. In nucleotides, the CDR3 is TGTGCCAGCAGCGAGGGGGCATCCTACGAGCAGTACTTC. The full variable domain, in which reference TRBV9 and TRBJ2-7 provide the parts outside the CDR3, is DSGVTQTPKHLITATGQRVTLRCSPRSGDLSVYWYQQSLDQGLQFLIQYYNGEERAKGNILERFSAQQFPDLHSELNLSSLELGDSALYFCASSEGASYEQYFGPGTRLTVT.

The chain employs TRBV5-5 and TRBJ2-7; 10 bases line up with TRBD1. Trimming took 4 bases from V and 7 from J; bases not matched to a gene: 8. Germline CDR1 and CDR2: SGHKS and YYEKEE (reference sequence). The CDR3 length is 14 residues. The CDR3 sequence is CASSHGTGDREQYF. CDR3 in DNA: TGTGCCAGCAGCCACGGGACAGGGGATCGGGAGCAGTACTTC.

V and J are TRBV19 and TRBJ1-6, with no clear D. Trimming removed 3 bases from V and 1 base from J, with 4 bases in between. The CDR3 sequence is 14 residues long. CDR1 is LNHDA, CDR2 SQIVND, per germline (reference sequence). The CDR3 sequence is CASSILSYNSPLHF. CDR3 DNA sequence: TGTGCCAGTAGTATTCTATCCTATAATTCACCCCTCCACTTT.

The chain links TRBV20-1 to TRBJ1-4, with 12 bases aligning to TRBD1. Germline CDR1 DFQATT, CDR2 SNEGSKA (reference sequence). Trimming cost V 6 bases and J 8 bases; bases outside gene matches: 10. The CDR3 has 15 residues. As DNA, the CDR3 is TGCAGTGCAAGTCCCGGGACAGGGGGCCACGAAAAACTGTTTTTT. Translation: CSASPGTGGHEKLFF.

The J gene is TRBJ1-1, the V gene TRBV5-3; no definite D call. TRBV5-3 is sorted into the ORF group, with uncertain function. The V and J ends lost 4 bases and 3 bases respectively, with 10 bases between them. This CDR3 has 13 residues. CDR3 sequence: CARSTTVYTEAFF. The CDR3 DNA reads TGTGCCAGAAGCACCACAGTGTACACTGAAGCTTTCTTT.

The CDR3 loop reads CSGGVEHTIYF. The CDR3, as DNA: TGCAGCGGGGGTGTAGAGCACACCATATATTTT. This chain links TRBV29-1 with TRBJ1-3; no reliable D call. This CDR3 contains 11 residues. Germline V CDR1 and CDR2: SQVTM, ANQGSEA. Trimming took 7 bases from V and 8 from J, leaving 12 bases between them.

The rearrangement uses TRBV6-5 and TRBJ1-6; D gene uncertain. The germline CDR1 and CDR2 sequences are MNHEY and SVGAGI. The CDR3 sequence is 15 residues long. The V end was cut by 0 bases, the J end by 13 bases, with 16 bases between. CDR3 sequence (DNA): TGTGCCAGCAGTTACTCGTTAGGCGGGTTTAGGCCCCTCCACTTT. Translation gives CASSYSLGGFRPLHF.

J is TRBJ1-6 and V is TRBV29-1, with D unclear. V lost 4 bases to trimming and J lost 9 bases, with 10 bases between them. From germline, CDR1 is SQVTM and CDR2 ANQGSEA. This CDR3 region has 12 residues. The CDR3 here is CSVGWEGSPLHF. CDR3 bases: TGCAGCGTTGGATGGGAGGGTTCACCCCTCCACTTT.

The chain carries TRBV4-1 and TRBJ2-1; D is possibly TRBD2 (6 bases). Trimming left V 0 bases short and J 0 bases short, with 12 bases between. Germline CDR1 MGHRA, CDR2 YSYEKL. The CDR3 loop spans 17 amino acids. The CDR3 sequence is CASSQDRDSGSYNEQFF. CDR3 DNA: TGCGCCAGCAGCCAAGATCGGGATAGCGGCTCCTACAATGAGCAGTTCTTC.

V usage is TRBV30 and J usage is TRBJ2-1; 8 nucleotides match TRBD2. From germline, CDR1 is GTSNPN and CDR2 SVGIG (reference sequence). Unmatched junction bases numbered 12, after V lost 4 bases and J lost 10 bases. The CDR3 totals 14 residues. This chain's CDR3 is CAWNSGLGGWEQFF. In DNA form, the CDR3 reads TGTGCCTGGAATTCGGGACTAGGGGGTTGGGAGCAGTTCTTC.